This T cell receptor (beta chain) was profiled in a study of OX40 agonist ivuxolimab in advanced cancers. Study context: Patients were dosed intravenously with ivuxolimab at 0.01 to 10 mg/kg every 2 weeks. Patients undergoing dose escalation presented with hepatocellular carcinoma, melanoma, renal cell or head and neck cancer. Whole-study results and caveats: On average, CD8+ T cells showed a greater number of expanded clones than CD4+. The antigens recognized by the expanded peripheral T cells, that is their antigen specificity, were not determined.

Method: immunoSEQ multiplex PCR; TCRdb's copy keeps in-frame clones and lacks some. Here the sample spans more than 70,000 clones, 91% being singletons. The CDR3 has 14 residues. Germline CDR1 reads GTSNPN; CDR2 reads SVGIG (reference sequence). V lost 0 bases and J lost 2, with 11 bases in between. With respect to this clone: Antigen specificity is unknown.

Material: CD4+ or CD8+ T cells sorted from blood, obtained in a trial of the OX40 agonist ivuxolimab. The sequence derives from an adult with an advanced solid tumor such as melanoma, head and neck, liver or kidney cancer. The chain joins TRBV30 to TRBJ2-7; no reliable D call. CDR3 nucleotide sequence: TGTGCCTGGAGTGTACGACACCCACCCTACGAGCAGTACTTC. Protein: CAWSVRHPPYEQYF.